Below are 12 T cell receptor beta chains sequenced from a single sample in a study of blood T cell repertoires in COVID-19. Sequencing was performed with immunoSEQ multiplex PCR; in TCRdb, only in-frame clones are kept and a portion is missing. The sample yields about 69,000 clones, roughly 73% seen once. The specimen was peripheral blood. These receptors came from a human donor in a cohort sampled during active COVID-19.

This clone was seen a few times. The chain couples TRBV5-1 to TRBJ1-2; tentatively, D is TRBD1 (6 bases). Trimming took 4 bases from V and 6 from J, leaving 16 bases between them. The CDR3 is 14 amino acids. CDR1 and CDR2 from the germline V gene are SGHRS and YFSETQ. The CDR3 reads CASSPQGSGDGYTF. CDR3 nucleotides: TGCGCCAGCAGCCCCCAGGGGAGCGGCGATGGCTACACCTTC.

This chain links TRBV6-5 with TRBJ2-2; 7 bases are a match to TRBD1. CDR1 MNHEY and CDR2 SVGAGI come from the germline V gene. This CDR3 comprises 15 residues. J gave up 2 bases and V 4 bases, and 4 bases lay outside the gene matches. CDR3 loop: CASSLGGSNTGELFF. The CDR3 DNA is TGTGCCAGCAGTTTAGGGGGCTCTAACACCGGGGAGCTGTTTTTT.

CDR3 sequence reads: CASSVGLRDYSSYEQYF. CDR3 sequence (DNA): TGTGCCAGCAGCGTAGGTCTCCGGGACTACAGCTCCTACGAGCAGTACTTC. The chain carries TRBV9 and TRBJ2-7; 7 positions agree with TRBD2. CDR3 length: 17 amino acids. Per germline, CDR1 SGDLS and CDR2 YYNGEE. The trim removed 0 bases at V and 0 bases at J, leaving 9 bases unmatched.

The genes are TRBV19 and TRBJ1-6; 10 positions match TRBD1. With V trimmed by 5 bases and J by 6 bases, 4 bases remained unmatched. In germline, CDR1 is LNHDA, CDR2 SQIVND (reference sequence). The CDR3 totals 15 residues. The CDR3 protein is CASSPGQGGNSPLHF. The DNA of the CDR3 is TGTGCCAGTAGTCCAGGACAGGGGGGTAATTCACCCCTCCACTTT.

The chain carries TRBV5-1 and TRBJ2-3, with 12 bases that match TRBD2. The CDR3 runs to 15 residues. V dropped 3 bases and J dropped 5; count of bases not matched to a gene: 4. CDR1 is SGHRS, CDR2 YFSETQ, per germline. The CDR3 region is CASSSLAGGGDTQYF. Here the CDR3 DNA reads TGCGCCAGCAGCTCACTAGCGGGGGGAGGAGATACGCAGTATTTT.

The chain couples TRBV7-6 to TRBJ2-1, with no clear D. The length of the CDR3 is 15 residues. Deletions cut 2 bases from V and 0 bases from J, with 8 bases between. The germline CDR1 and CDR2 sequences are SGHVS and FNYEAQ. The CDR3 sequence: CASSLRGSSYNEQFF. CDR3 nucleotide sequence: TGTGCCAGCAGCTTACGCGGTAGCTCCTACAATGAGCAGTTCTTC.

CDR3 DNA: TGCGCCAGCAGCCAAGACAGGGCCTACGAGCAGTACTTC. It translates to CASSQDRAYEQYF. J is TRBJ2-7 and V is TRBV4-1, with D perhaps matching TRBD1 (5 bases). With 0 bases removed from V and 2 bases from J, the gap between germline ends came to 5 bases. This CDR3 is 13 amino acids long. CDR1 and CDR2 (germline): MGHRA, YSYEKL.

The CDR3 reads CASSQATGRVDTQYF. DNA for the CDR3: TGTGCCAGCAGCCAAGCGACAGGGCGAGTAGATACGCAGTATTTT. V usage is TRBV3-1 (or the pseudogene TRBV3-2) and J usage is TRBJ2-3, with 7 nucleotides matching TRBD1. This CDR3 comprises 15 residues. The V segment lost 1 base and the J segment 5 bases; nucleotides outside the gene matches: 6. The germline CDR1 and CDR2 sequences are LGHDT and YNNKEL (reference sequence).

This chain joins TRBV9 and TRBJ1-3, with 10 bases identical to TRBD1. Germline loops: CDR1 SGDLS, CDR2 YYNGEE. This CDR3 spans 16 amino acids. Trimming took 0 bases from V and 3 from J; bases not matched to a gene: 3. CDR3 bases: TGTGCCAGCAGCGTAGAGGGGACAGGGGTTGGAAACACCATATATTTT. It yields the protein CASSVEGTGVGNTIYF.

The rearrangement joins TRBV7-2 to TRBJ2-7, with a possible D match to TRBD1 (6 bases). The CDR3 is made up of 14 amino acids. Per germline, CDR1 SGHTA and CDR2 FQGNSA. Between the trimmed V and J ends, which lost 2 bases and 2 bases, there was a span of 10 bases. The CDR3 here is CASSLQGNAYEQYF. The CDR3 DNA reads TGTGCCAGCAGCTTACAGGGGAATGCCTACGAGCAGTACTTC.

This clone was seen repeatedly, ten times or more. This chain uses TRBV7-2 with TRBJ2-7; 10 bases are shared with TRBD2. V dropped 5 bases and J dropped 3; count of bases not matched to a gene: 7. Germline V CDR1 and CDR2: SGHTA, FQGNSA. There are 15 residues in the CDR3. The CDR3 loop is CASSPGLADFYEQYF. As DNA, the CDR3 is TGTGCCAGCAGCCCTGGACTAGCGGATTTCTACGAGCAGTACTTC.

The sample holds a few counts of this clone. The chain uses TRBV30 and TRBJ1-3; TRBD1 aligns across 10 bases. The CDR3 extends over 17 amino acids. Germline V gene lookup returns CDR1 GTSNPN and CDR2 SVGIG (reference sequence). Trimming at V came to 1 base and at J to 0 bases, leaving 6 bases not matched to a gene. CDR3 loop: CAWSARGQGLSGNTIYF. CDR3 nucleotide sequence: TGTGCCTGGAGTGCCCGGGGACAGGGGCTCTCTGGAAACACCATATATTTT.